A selection of T cell receptor beta chains follows, all from one sample in a study of OX40 agonist ivuxolimab in advanced cancers. The assay was immunoSEQ multiplex PCR, and TCRdb's table has in-frame clones only and misses some. The top ten hold approximately 1.6% of the sample, which has tens of thousands of clones, around four fifths seen once. Sequences were derived from CD4+ or CD8+ T cells sorted from blood, sampled in a trial of the OX40 agonist ivuxolimab. The receptors stem from an adult with an advanced solid tumor such as melanoma, head and neck, liver or kidney cancer. The CDR3 runs from the conserved cysteine through the conserved F or W. A D gene is named only where the DNA matches it firmly. The size entry is marked missing in some rows and otherwise reads once, few, many or a size class.

clone size	V gene	J gene	D gene	CDR3 protein	CDR3 DNA
-	TRBV9	TRBJ1-2	-	CASSAIWSGAGYTF	TGTGCCAGCAGCGCGATCTGGAGCGGGGCTGGCTACACCTTC
-	TRBV2	TRBJ2-7	TRBD2	CASSEYEGFASGTYEQYF	TGTGCCAGCAGTGAATACGAGGGTTTCGCTAGCGGTACCTACGAGCAGTACTTC
-	TRBV18	TRBJ2-3	-	CASSPGQLLTDTQYF	TGTGCCAGCTCACCAGGGCAGCTCCTCACAGATACGCAGTATTTT
once	TRBV9	TRBJ2-1	TRBD2	CASSVVLAGVNEQFF	TGTGCCAGCAGCGTAGTCCTAGCGGGAGTGAATGAGCAGTTCTTC
-	TRBV7-2	TRBJ2-3	-	CASSLAPWGTSTDTQYF	TGTGCCAGCAGCTTAGCCCCCTGGGGGACTAGCACAGATACGCAGTATTTT
-	TRBV2	TRBJ2-5	TRBD1	CASSSGTAWETQYF	TGTGCCAGCAGCTCCGGGACAGCTTGGGAGACCCAGTACTTC
once	TRBV13	TRBJ2-7	TRBD2	CASSSPGTSSTYEQYF	TGTGCCAGCAGTTCCCCTGGGACTAGTAGCACCTACGAGCAGTACTTC
once	TRBV29-1	TRBJ1-1	-	CRAGTDNTEAFF	TGCAGGGCCGGGACGGATAACACTGAAGCTTTCTTT
-	TRBV4-3	TRBJ1-1	TRBD1	CASSQGQGAESAFF	TGCGCCAGCAGCCAAGGGCAGGGGGCTGAGTCAGCTTTCTTT
-	TRBV5-8	TRBJ2-3	-	CASSKRTDTQYF	TGTGCCAGCAGCAAGAGGACAGATACGCAGTATTTT
few	TRBV7-8	TRBJ2-6	-	CASSTRFAGANVLTF	TGTGCCAGCAGCACCCGGTTCGCTGGGGCCAACGTCCTGACTTTC
-	TRBV7-2	TRBJ1-1	TRBD1	CASSLEGTVNTEAFF	TGTGCCAGCAGCTTAGAAGGGACAGTGAACACTGAAGCTTTCTTT
-	TRBV2	TRBJ2-1	TRBD2	CASKGLAGDNEQFF	TGTGCCAGCAAAGGACTAGCGGGAGACAATGAGCAGTTCTTC
few	TRBV30	TRBJ1-4	TRBD1	CAWESTGQGLLFF	TGTGCCTGGGAATCTACCGGACAGGGTTTACTGTTTTTT
-	TRBV28	TRBJ1-3	-	CASSRAFSGNTIYF	TGTGCCAGCAGCCGAGCGTTCTCTGGAAACACCATATATTTT
-	TRBV5-1	TRBJ2-5	TRBD2	CASSLGTREQETQYF	TGCGCCAGCAGCTTGGGAACGCGGGAGCAAGAGACCCAGTACTTC
-	TRBV11-3	TRBJ2-1	-	CASSSGTFTNEQFF	TGTGCCAGCAGCTCCGGGACTTTCACGAATGAGCAGTTCTTC
-	TRBV6-5	TRBJ2-2	-	CASTILGGELFF	TGTGCCAGCACCATCCTAGGGGGGGAGCTGTTTTTT
-	TRBV5-4	TRBJ2-3	TRBD2	CASSSGLYTDTQYF	TGTGCCAGCAGCTCGGGACTATACACAGATACGCAGTATTTT
once	TRBV6-5	TRBJ1-4	-	CASSFSGNEKLFF	TGTGCCAGCAGTTTCTCGGGGAATGAAAAACTGTTTTTT
-	TRBV19	TRBJ1-4	-	CASSIPGEKLFF	TGTGCCAGTAGTATTCCGGGAGAAAAACTGTTTTTT
-	TRBV6-5	TRBJ2-7	-	CASTVGQGLTYEQYF	TGTGCCAGCACCGTGGGACAAGGCCTAACCTACGAGCAGTACTTC
-	TRBV18	TRBJ2-4	TRBD1	CASSLGQAENIQYF	TGTGCCAGCTCACTCGGACAGGCCGAAAACATTCAGTACTTC
-	TRBV28	TRBJ2-3	-	CASTLGDGGDTQYF	TGTGCCAGCACTCTTGGGGACGGTGGGGATACGCAGTATTTT
-	TRBV4-2	TRBJ1-5	-	CASSPRGGRWDQPQHF	TGTGCCAGCAGCCCCCGGGGGGGGCGCTGGGATCAGCCCCAGCATTTT
-	TRBV15	TRBJ2-5	-	CATTGSQETQYF	TGTGCCACCACGGGGTCCCAAGAGACCCAGTACTTC
once	TRBV18	TRBJ2-1	-	CASGPDPPLAQFF	TGTGCCAGCGGCCCGGATCCGCCTTTGGCGCAGTTCTTC
once	TRBV7-9	TRBJ2-6	-	CASSFTGANVLTF	TGTGCCAGCAGCTTTACGGGGGCCAACGTCCTGACTTTC
-	TRBV29-1	TRBJ2-5	TRBD1	CSVAPGTGELGTQYF	TGCAGCGTTGCTCCCGGGACAGGGGAGTTAGGGACCCAGTACTTC
-	TRBV7-6	TRBJ2-1	-	CASSYTQDSQQFF	TGTGCCAGCAGCTATACCCAGGATAGTCAACAGTTCTTC
-	TRBV6-5	TRBJ2-1	TRBD2	CASSLTGTNNNEQFF	TGTGCCAGCAGTTTAACCGGGACTAATAACAATGAGCAGTTCTTC
few	TRBV28	TRBJ1-1	TRBD1	CASTTSGTENTEAFF	TGTGCCAGCACCACTTCCGGGACAGAGAACACTGAAGCTTTCTTT
-	TRBV7-2	TRBJ2-3	-	CASSPPGSRDTQYF	TGTGCCAGCAGCCCCCCAGGGAGCCGGGATACGCAGTATTTT
-	TRBV18	TRBJ2-3	-	CASSRGQAGATDTQYF	TGTGCCAGCTCACGAGGCCAGGCGGGGGCAACAGATACGCAGTATTTT
-	TRBV18	TRBJ1-4	TRBD1	CASSTGTATNEKLFF	TGTGCCAGCTCAACCGGGACAGCAACTAATGAAAAACTGTTTTTT